This TCR beta chain was found in a study of CD8 T cells in Susac syndrome (dated by TCRdb to the late 2010s). In terms of the full investigation: Whether CD8+ T cell activation and differentiation in Susac syndrome was antigen driven was tested using repertoire sequencing. Beyond this particular receptor, the publication reports: The TCR sequencing and HLA analysis was acknowledged to have included a relatively small number of individuals.

Remarks on this clonotype: The antigen this receptor binds is unknown. Within one base of it there is no much larger clone, and no base qualities were kept.

RNA was extracted using the RNeasy kit, and about 0.45 to 1 ug of the RNA was reverse transcribed with random hexamers. TCR beta CDR3 regions were amplified with the immunoSEQ multiplex PCR assay covering 54 Vbeta and 13 Jbeta segments. PCR amplification bias was corrected using a synthetic template baseline for primer optimization and computational correction. The paper's data handling went like this. Reads were annotated to V, D and J genes according to IMGT and were analyzed with immunoSEQ Analyzer, with only productive sequences retained. To calculate clonality, Shannon entropy was normalized by log2 of the number of productive unique sequences and then subtracted from one. For each patient and control, public and private clones were evaluated among the 100 most prevalent clones. A clone was defined as Susac-specific if it was absent from the healthy and MS cohorts, from more than 850 published viral clones and from other ImmuneACCESS disease sequences. In-frame beta chains were kept once TCRdb had trimmed the public reads at Q25 with fastp and called clones with MiXCR. Merged by CDR3 protein, the rows form single entries marked with the most common genes and DNA. None of the V and J calls come from the authors' own analysis; TCRdb made them. This sample comprises 190,000 or so distinct CDR3 sequences, 90% to 95% of them detected only once. The leading ten clones occupy 0.085% to 0.095% of the sample.

High-throughput TCR beta sequencing profiled peripheral blood CD8+ and CD4+ T cells from healthy donors, Susac syndrome patients and multiple sclerosis patients. Multiple sclerosis controls were treatment-naive patients with stable or active relapsing-remitting disease fulfilling revised McDonald criteria. Bulk CD8+ and CD4+ T cells were purified by magnetic negative isolation, whereas CD8+ TEMRA cells were enriched by FACS. Blood was drawn into EDTA tubes, processed within 24 hours, and PBMCs were isolated by density gradient centrifugation. PBMCs intended for TCR sequencing were frozen in liquid nitrogen and were later thawed in a 37 degrees C water bath. A purity of at least 90% was achieved for sorted or isolated CD4+, CD8+ and CD8+ TEMRA cells. This TCR came from a human donor with multiple sclerosis. The sample taken for sequencing was CD4+ T cells from PBMCs.

The CDR3 loop reads CSVLGNLGDTQYF. Here is the DNA: TGCAGCGTGCTGGGGAATTTGGGAGATACGCAGTATTTT. This sequence uses TRBV29-1 and TRBJ2-3; a confident D gene designation cannot be given. V drops 6 bases and J drops 5 bases, leaving 15 bases in between. The germline V gene specifies SQVTM as CDR1 and ANQGSEA as CDR2. The CDR3 goes from the cysteine to the phenylalanine over 13 residues. Just the 39-base CDR3 DNA is kept, in frame starting at base 1.